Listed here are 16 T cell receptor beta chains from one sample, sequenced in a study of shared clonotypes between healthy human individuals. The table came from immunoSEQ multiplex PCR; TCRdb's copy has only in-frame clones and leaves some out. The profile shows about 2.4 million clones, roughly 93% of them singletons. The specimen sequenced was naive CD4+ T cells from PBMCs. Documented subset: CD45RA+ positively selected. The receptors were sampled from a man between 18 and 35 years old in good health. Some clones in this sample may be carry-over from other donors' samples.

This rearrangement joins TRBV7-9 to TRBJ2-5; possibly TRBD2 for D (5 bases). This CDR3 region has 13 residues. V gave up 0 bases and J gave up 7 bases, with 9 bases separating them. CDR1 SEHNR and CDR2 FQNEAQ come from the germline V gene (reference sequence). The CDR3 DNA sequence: TGTGCCAGCAGCTTAGCCCCCCGGGGGACCCAGTACTTC. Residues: CASSLAPRGTQYF.

In DNA form, the CDR3 reads TGTGCCAGCAGCTTAGATGGTGCGGGACCTTACAATGAGCAGTTCTTC. Amino acids: CASSLDGAGPYNEQFF. The chain links TRBV11-3 to TRBJ2-1; D is possibly TRBD2 (6 bases). V lost 0 bases to trimming and J lost 4 bases, with 13 bases between them. Germline values: CDR1 SGHNT, CDR2 YENEEA. This CDR3 comprises 16 residues.

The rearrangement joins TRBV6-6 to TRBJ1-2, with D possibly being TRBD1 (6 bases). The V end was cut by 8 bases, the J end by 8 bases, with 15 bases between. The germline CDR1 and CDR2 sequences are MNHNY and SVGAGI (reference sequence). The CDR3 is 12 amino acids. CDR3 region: CASFLTGFGYTF. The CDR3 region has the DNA TGTGCCAGCTTCCTCACAGGGTTCGGCTACACCTTC.

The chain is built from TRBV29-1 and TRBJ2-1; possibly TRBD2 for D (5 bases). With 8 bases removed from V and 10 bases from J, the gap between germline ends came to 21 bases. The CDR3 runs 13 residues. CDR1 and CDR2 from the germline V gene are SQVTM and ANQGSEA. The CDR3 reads CSSFPGFPGEQFF. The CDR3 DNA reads TGCAGCTCATTTCCGGGATTTCCGGGGGAGCAGTTCTTC.

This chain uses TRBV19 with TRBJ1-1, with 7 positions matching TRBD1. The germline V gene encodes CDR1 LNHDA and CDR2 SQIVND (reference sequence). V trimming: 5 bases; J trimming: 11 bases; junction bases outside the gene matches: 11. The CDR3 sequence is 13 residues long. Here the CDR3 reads CASSPRQGWDAFF. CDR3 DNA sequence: TGTGCCAGTAGTCCTCGACAGGGTTGGGATGCTTTCTTT.

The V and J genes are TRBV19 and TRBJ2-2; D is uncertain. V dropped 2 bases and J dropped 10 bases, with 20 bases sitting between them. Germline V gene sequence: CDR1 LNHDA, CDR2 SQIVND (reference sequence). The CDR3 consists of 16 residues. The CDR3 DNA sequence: TGTGCCAGTAGTATAAAAGGAAGGTCGTCGGCGGAGGAGCTGTTTTTT. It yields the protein CASSIKGRSSAEELFF.

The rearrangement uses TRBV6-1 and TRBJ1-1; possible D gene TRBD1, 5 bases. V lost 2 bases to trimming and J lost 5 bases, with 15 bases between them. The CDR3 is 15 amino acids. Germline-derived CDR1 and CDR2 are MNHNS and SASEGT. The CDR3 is CASSELDRVTTEAFF. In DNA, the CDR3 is TGTGCCAGCAGTGAACTCGACAGAGTGACGACTGAAGCTTTCTTT.

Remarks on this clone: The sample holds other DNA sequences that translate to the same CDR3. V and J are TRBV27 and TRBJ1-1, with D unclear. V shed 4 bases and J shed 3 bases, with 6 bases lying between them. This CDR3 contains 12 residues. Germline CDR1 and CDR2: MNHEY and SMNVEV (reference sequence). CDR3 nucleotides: TGTGCCAGCAGTTCCCGACACACTGAAGCTTTCTTT. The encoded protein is CASSSRHTEAFF.

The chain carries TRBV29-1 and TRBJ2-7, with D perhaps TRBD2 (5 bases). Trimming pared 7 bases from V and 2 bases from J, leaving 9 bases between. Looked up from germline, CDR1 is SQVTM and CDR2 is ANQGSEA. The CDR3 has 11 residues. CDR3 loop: CSASTTYEQYF. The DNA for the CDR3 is TGCAGCGCTTCGACTACCTACGAGCAGTACTTC.

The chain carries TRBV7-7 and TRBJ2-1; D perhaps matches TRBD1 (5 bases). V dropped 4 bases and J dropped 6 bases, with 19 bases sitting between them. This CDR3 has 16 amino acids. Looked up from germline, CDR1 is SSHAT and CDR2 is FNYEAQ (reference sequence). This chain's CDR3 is CASSSQPGAFFNEQFF. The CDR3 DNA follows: TGTGCCAGCAGCTCCCAACCTGGGGCGTTTTTCAATGAGCAGTTCTTC.

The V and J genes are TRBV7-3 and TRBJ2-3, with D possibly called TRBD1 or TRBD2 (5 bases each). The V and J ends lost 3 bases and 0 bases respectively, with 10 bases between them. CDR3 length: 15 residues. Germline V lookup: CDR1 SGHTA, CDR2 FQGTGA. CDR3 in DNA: TGTGCCAGCAGCTTCCGGGACGGTAGCACAGATACGCAGTATTTT. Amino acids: CASSFRDGSTDTQYF.

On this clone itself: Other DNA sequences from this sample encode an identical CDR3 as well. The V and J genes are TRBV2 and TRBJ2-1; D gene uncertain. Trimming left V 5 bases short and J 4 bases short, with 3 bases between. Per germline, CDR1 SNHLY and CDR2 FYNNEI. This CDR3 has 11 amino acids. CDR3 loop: CASSQYNEQFF. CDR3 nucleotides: TGTGCCAGCAGTCAATACAATGAGCAGTTCTTC.

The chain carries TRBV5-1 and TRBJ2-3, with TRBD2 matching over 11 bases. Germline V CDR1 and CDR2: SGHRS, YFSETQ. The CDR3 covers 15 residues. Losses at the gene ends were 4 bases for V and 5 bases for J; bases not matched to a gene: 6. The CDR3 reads CASSVAGGPVDTQYF. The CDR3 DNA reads TGCGCCAGCAGCGTAGCGGGAGGGCCGGTAGATACGCAGTATTTT. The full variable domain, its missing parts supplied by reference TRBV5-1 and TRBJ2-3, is KAGVTQTPRYLIKTRGQQVTLSCSPISGHRSVSWYQQTPGQGLQFLFEYFSETQRNKGNFPGRFSGRQFSNSRSEMNVSTLELGDSALYLCASSVAGGPVDTQYFGPGTRLTVL.

This chain's CDR3 is CASSFRGARNEQFF. The CDR3 nucleotides read TGTGCCAGCAGCTTCCGGGGGGCGCGAAATGAGCAGTTCTTC. The chain combines TRBV5-6 with TRBJ2-1, with D possibly matching TRBD2 (7 bases). Trimming removed 2 bases at V and 7 bases at J, with 13 bases between. The CDR3 is 14 residues long. The V gene's germline CDR1 is SGHDT and CDR2 YYEEEE.

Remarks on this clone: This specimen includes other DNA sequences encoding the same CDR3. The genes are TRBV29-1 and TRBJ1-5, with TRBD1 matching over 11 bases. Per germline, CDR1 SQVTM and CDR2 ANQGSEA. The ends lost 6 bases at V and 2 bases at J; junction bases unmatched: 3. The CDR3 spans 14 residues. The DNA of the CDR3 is TGCAGCGTGGGGACAGGGGGGGGCAATCAGCCCCAGCATTTT. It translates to CSVGTGGGNQPQHF.

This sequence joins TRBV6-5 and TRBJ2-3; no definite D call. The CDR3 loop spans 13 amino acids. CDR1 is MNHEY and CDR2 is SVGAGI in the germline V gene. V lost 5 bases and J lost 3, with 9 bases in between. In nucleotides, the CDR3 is TGTGCCAGCAGTAACCCCGGGACAGATACGCAGTATTTT. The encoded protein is CASSNPGTDTQYF.